What follows is one T cell receptor (beta chain) and its context. The antigen remains undetermined. The data were taken from a study of T-cell memory formation after mild COVID-19. Study conclusions and caveats: Day 15 to 85 contractors were CD4/CD8 balanced; later expanders leaned CD4+. Pre-infection memory harbored some responding clones, suggesting cross-reactive memory joined.

The CDR3 runs to 15 residues. Germline V lookup: CDR1 MNHEY, CDR2 SVGAGI. V gave up 5 bases and J gave up 7 bases, with 18 bases separating them. TCRdb recomputed calls from the 5' RACE reads with MiXCR, one row per CDR3 protein. The sample carries over 300,000 distinct CDR3 sequences, about 20% recorded once. The sequence was collected from a man in his late teens or twenties who had mild COVID-19 (a few samples of this study predate the infection). Cell type and time point are not known. Sequenced material: PBMCs or a T cell subset sorted from them (not recorded which). The chain has TRBV6-5 and TRBJ2-1; the D gene could be TRBD1 or TRBD2 (5 bases each). DNA of the CDR3: TGTGCCAGCAGTCCCCGGGACGGACACCGGAATGAGCAGTTCTTC. As protein: CASSPRDGHRNEQFF.